This T cell receptor (beta chain) was identified in a study of blood T cell repertoires in COVID-19. Trimming pared 7 bases from V and 0 bases from J, leaving 13 bases between. Germline CDR1 GTSNPN, CDR2 SVGIG (reference sequence). CDR3 length: 14 amino acids. Seattle participants joined during active infection and were tracked over time. Source study methods: Reference gene primer amplification yielded estimated nucleated cell counts. The method was immunoSEQ multiplex PCR; TCRdb's version includes in-frame clones alone and lacks a portion of them. The D gene and trimming were derived from the DNA, and the V and J assignments and clone size from that table. The table shows under 350,000 clones, with 90% occurring only once.

The rearrangement joins TRBV30 to TRBJ1-5; D is undetermined. What was sequenced was peripheral blood. The receptor was derived from a woman aged 25 to 45 with COVID-19, enrolled during active disease. The CDR3 coding sequence is TGTGCCTTCCGACACTCTGATAGCAATCAGCCCCAGCATTTT. The encoded protein is CAFRHSDSNQPQHF. Full variable domain (remainder filled in from reference TRBV30 and TRBJ1-5): SQTIHQWPATLVQPVGSPLSLECTVEGTSNPNLYWYRQAAGRGLQLLFYSVGIGQISSEVPQNLSASRPQDRQFILSSKKLLLSDSGFYLCAFRHSDSNQPQHFGDGTRLSIL.